The rows below give T cell receptor beta chains drawn from one sample of a study of neurological immune-mediated disorders. One entry per CDR3 protein, called by TCRdb with MiXCR from the 5' RACE reads. The sample records about 29,000 distinct CDR3 sequences, around 3.2% being singletons. The sample consisted of PBMCs. The receptors derive from a woman aged 25 to 39 with multiple sclerosis. The CDR3 runs from the conserved cysteine through the conserved F or W. A D gene is named only where the DNA matches it firmly. Size is stated for part of the rows, as once, few or many counts, or as a class when the clone is expanded.

V gene	clone size	J gene	D gene	CDR3 DNA	CDR3 protein
TRBV28	many	TRBJ2-7	.	TGTGCCAGCAGAACTAACTACGAGCAGTACTTC	CASRTNYEQYF
TRBV12-3/TRBV12-4	many	TRBJ2-3	.	TGTGCCAGCAGATTCTCGGCAGGGCGGGCAGATACGCAGTATTTT	CASRFSAGRADTQYF
TRBV10-3	many	TRBJ2-5	TRBD1	TGTGCCATCAGTCGGGACAGGGAAGAGACCCAGTACTTC	CAISRDREETQYF
TRBV5-1	many	TRBJ2-5	TRBD2	TGCGCCAGCAGCGTTAGCGGGGGGGAGACCCAGTACTTC	CASSVSGGETQYF
TRBV12-3/TRBV12-4	many	TRBJ2-1	.	TGTGCCAGCACCGTACAGGGATACTCCTACAATGAGCAGTTCTTC	CASTVQGYSYNEQFF
TRBV5-1	many	TRBJ1-3	.	TGCGCCAGCCGTTTGGACCGTAGCTCTGGAAACACCATATATTTT	CASRLDRSSGNTIYF
TRBV7-2	many	TRBJ2-7	.	TGTGCCAGCAGCCCGAGATGGACAGACGCGTGGGAGCAGTACTTC	CASSPRWTDAWEQYF
TRBV30	many	TRBJ1-4	.	TGTGCCTGTTCGGTGTACGAAAAACTGTTTTTT	CACSVYEKLFF
TRBV19	many	TRBJ2-2	.	TGTGCCAGTAGTATTGGCTCCTACACCGGGGAGCTGTTTTTT	CASSIGSYTGELFF
TRBV6-2/TRBV6-3	few	TRBJ1-5	.	TGTGCCAGCAGTCCCGACAGGACCCATCTTCAGCCCCAGAATTTT	CASSPDRTHLQPQNF
TRBV18	many	TRBJ2-5	TRBD1	TGTGCCAGCTCACCCTACGGGACAGGGGAAGAGACCCAGTACTTC	CASSPYGTGEETQYF
TRBV20-1	many	TRBJ2-2	TRBD1	TGCAGTGCCCAACCGGGACAGGGTCACACCGGGGAGCTGTTTTTT	CSAQPGQGHTGELFF
TRBV27	many	TRBJ1-5	.	TGTGCCAGCAGTTTATTTGGTCAGCCCCAGAATTTT	CASSLFGQPQNF
TRBV6-2/TRBV6-3	many	TRBJ2-5	.	TGTGCCAGCAGTTACGGCCAGCGGGAGACCCAGTACTTC	CASSYGQRETQYF
TRBV5-1	many	TRBJ2-7	.	TGCGCCAGCAGCTTCCTGGGCTACGAGCAGTACTTC	CASSFLGYEQYF
TRBV6-5	many	TRBJ1-1	.	TGTGCCAGCAGTCAAACAGGAAACACTGAAGCTTTCTTT	CASSQTGNTEAFF
TRBV7-2	many	TRBJ1-1	.	TGTGCCAGCAGCCGGGGGGTTGACACGTCCGATCGGGCTGAAGCTTTCTTT	CASSRGVDTSDRAEAFF
TRBV7-2	many	TRBJ2-7	.	TGTGCCAGCAGCCCGGCACCATCCCACGAGCAGTACTTC	CASSPAPSHEQYF
TRBV3-1	many	TRBJ2-7	TRBD1	TGTGCCAGCAGCCCACCTGGACAGGGACTGTTCTCCTACGAGCAGTACTTC	CASSPPGQGLFSYEQYF
TRBV27	many	TRBJ2-7	TRBD1	TGTGCCAGCGGACGACAGGGACCCTACGAGCAGTACTTC	CASGRQGPYEQYF
TRBV2	many	TRBJ2-7	.	TGTGCCAGCCGAGAACAGGGCTTTTCCTACGAGCAGTACTTC	CASREQGFSYEQYF
TRBV2	many	TRBJ1-5	.	TGTGCCAGCAGTGGCGGCGGACCTCTAGGGCAGCCCCAGAATTTT	CASSGGGPLGQPQNF
TRBV28	many	TRBJ2-1	.	TGTGCCAGCAGTTTAACGGCTTTAACCTACAATGAGCAGTTCTTC	CASSLTALTYNEQFF
TRBV15	many	TRBJ2-1	.	TGTGCCACCAGCAGAGATTCGGGCTACAATGAGCAGTTCTTC	CATSRDSGYNEQFF
TRBV7-2	many	TRBJ2-1	TRBD1	TGTGCCAGCAGCCGGGACAGGGGGTATGAGCAGTTCTTC	CASSRDRGYEQFF
TRBV18	many	TRBJ1-2	TRBD1	TGTGCCAGCTCACCGGACAGGGTGGACTATGGCTACACCTTC	CASSPDRVDYGYTF
TRBV5-1	many	TRBJ2-3	.	TGCGCCAGCAGCTTGGAAGGCGCTGGAAGCACAGATACGCAGTATTTT	CASSLEGAGSTDTQYF
TRBV20-1	few	TRBJ1-3	TRBD1	TGCAGTGCTAGTAGGACAGGCTCTGGAAAAACCATCTATTTT	CSASRTGSGKTIYF
TRBV24-1	many	TRBJ2-1	.	TGTGCCACCAGTGATTTCAGGGGGGGGGTTATCAATGAGCAGTTCTTC	CATSDFRGGVINEQFF
TRBV9	many	TRBJ1-3	.	TGTGCCAGCAGCGCAGGAGGGGCTGGAAACACCATATATTTT	CASSAGGAGNTIYF
TRBV28	many	TRBJ1-5	TRBD1	TGTGCCAGCAGTTTGGGGACAGGAGATAGCAATCAGCCCCAGCATTTT	CASSLGTGDSNQPQHF
TRBV15	many	TRBJ1-5	.	TGTGCCACCAGCAGAGATAGTAAAGGGGGCAATCAGCCCCAGCATTTT	CATSRDSKGGNQPQHF
TRBV12-3/TRBV12-4	many	TRBJ2-2	TRBD2	TGTGCCAGCACCATAGCTAGCGGGAGGGCCGGGGAGCTGTTTTTT	CASTIASGRAGELFF
TRBV29-1	few	TRBJ2-4	TRBD1	TGCAGCGTCTTAGACAGGGAAGACATTCAGTACTTC	CSVLDREDIQYF
TRBV5-1	medium-sized	TRBJ1-1	.	TGCGCCAGCAGCCAAAGTAACCTGAACACTGAAGCTTTCTTT	CASSQSNLNTEAFF
TRBV11-2	many	TRBJ2-7	.	TGTGCCAGCAGCTTAGACCGGGGCGAGCAGTACTTC	CASSLDRGEQYF
TRBV6-5	.	TRBJ1-1	.	TGTGCCAGCAGTGTGACAGTAAACACTGAAGCTTTCTTT	CASSVTVNTEAFF
TRBV20-1	few	TRBJ2-7	.	TGCAGTGCTGTTCGAGCCCAAAACCTCCCAGAGCAGTACTTC	CSAVRAQNLPEQYF
TRBV5-1	medium-sized	TRBJ2-7	.	TGCGCCAGCAGCCCCTGGACAGTGGAATCCTACGAGCAGTACTTC	CASSPWTVESYEQYF
TRBV5-6	many	TRBJ1-5	.	TGTGCCAGCAGCTTCGGGGGGGGCATCAATCAGCCCCAGCATTTT	CASSFGGGINQPQHF
TRBV4-3	many	TRBJ2-1	.	TGCGCCAGCAGCCAAGACCTGAGGTCGGAGCAGTTCTTC	CASSQDLRSEQFF
TRBV28	many	TRBJ1-1	TRBD1	TGTGCCAGCAGTGCAGCTCCGGGACAGGGGAACACTGAAGCTTTCTTT	CASSAAPGQGNTEAFF